One and the same sample provided the 6 T cell receptor delta chains below, sequenced in a study of γδ T cells in repeated Plasmodium falciparum infection (dated by TCRdb to the early 2020s). Library method: multiplex PCR. Sequencing relied on an Illumina MiSeq. With CATT, TCRdb called clones again from the public reads; duplicate DNA rows were later joined. The sample contains around 86,000 delta-chain clones, approximately 1.4% of them found a single time. The ten largest account for over 8% of the sample. Vgamma9/Vdelta2+ and Vdelta2-negative gammadelta T cell populations were flow-sorted from peripheral blood mononuclear cells for bulk TCR repertoire analysis. Sequencing used gamma-delta T cells from blood. These receptors originate from a pool of human donors (malaria-infected and uninfected, not separated).

This clone has just a few counts. This likely traces to a read error, being one base from a far larger clone. The same CDR3 can be traced to other DNA sequences in this sample. This chain uses TRDV3 with TRDJ1, with 7 bases identical to TRDD3. Looked up from germline, CDR1 is TVYSNPD and CDR2 is GDNSRS (reference sequence). The length of the CDR3 is 17 residues. The CDR3 loop is CAQPFLLGATTADKLIF. The DNA for the CDR3 is TGTGCCCAGCCGTTCCTGCTGGGGGCCACGACGGCCGATAAGCTCATCTTT.

This clone was observed a handful of times. The protein TCRdb lists belongs to a much larger clone and differs from this DNA's translation at residue 3, which points to a read error; the protein shown is made from the DNA. The chain has TRDV2 and TRDJ1; the match to TRDD3 covers 10 bases. In the absence of a J gene in TCRdb, the DNA was matched to germline to assign it here. The CDR3 totals 18 residues. Germline CDR1 and CDR2: GEAIGNYY and EKD. For the CDR3, the DNA is TGTGCCCGTGACACTGTCGGGGCTGGGGGATATCACACCGATAAACTCATCTTT. Translating gives CARDTVGAGGYHTDKLIF.

This clone was counted a few times. With only one base between it and a far larger clone, this is likely a read error. The sample has other DNA sequences that encode this CDR3 too. The chain joins TRDV2 to TRDJ1; D may be TRDD3 (6 bases). The J gene, not given by TCRdb, was assigned here from a germline match of the nucleotide sequence. Germline V lookup: CDR1 GEAIGNYY, CDR2 EKD. This CDR3 spans 14 amino acids. The CDR3 region has the DNA TGTGCCTGCGACAACTTGGGGGACACCGATAAACTCATCTTT. It is translated as CACDNLGDTDKLIF.

A remark on this clone: TCRdb assigns this DNA the protein of a much larger clone, which departs from its translation at residue 16; this likely reflects a read error, and the protein shown comes from translating the DNA. The chain recombines TRDV1 with TRDJ1; 13 bases fit TRDD3. The V gene end was trimmed by 0 bases and the J gene end by 3 bases; junction bases not matched to a gene: 22. This CDR3 has 23 amino acids. Germline CDR1 reads TSWWSYY; CDR2 reads QGS. The CDR3 region is CALGELPPTNQLGDTRRADKLIF. CDR3 coding DNA: TGTGCTCTTGGGGAACTGCCTCCTACGAATCAACTGGGGGATACGCGTAGGGCCGATAAACTCATCTTT.

In this sample, this clone turned up a few times. This likely stems from a read error, as it lies one base from a far larger clone. Other DNA sequences in the same sample also yield this CDR3. The CDR3 region is CACDRLGYTDKLIF. Here the CDR3 DNA reads TGTGCCTGCGACCGGCTGGGGTACACCGATAAACTCATCTTT. The J gene is TRDJ1, the V gene TRDV2; tentative D call: TRDD3 (6 bases). Germline matching of the DNA provided the J gene here, since TCRdb leaves it blank. The germline gives CDR1 GEAIGNYY, CDR2 EKD. V lost 7 bases and J 0 bases, leaving 14 bases between the germline ends. This CDR3 is built from 14 residues.

This clone was observed a few times. This likely came from a read error, as a far larger clone is one base away. The same CDR3 is also encoded by other DNA sequences in this sample. The chain carries TRDV1 and TRDJ1; 7 bases match TRDD2. No J gene is reported in TCRdb; it was inferred here by comparing the DNA with germline. The CDR3 sequence is 19 residues long. Germline values: CDR1 TSWWSYY, CDR2 QGS. The CDR3 loop is CALPQIRPRSLGYTDKLIF. DNA of the CDR3: TGTGCCCTTCCTCAAATTCGGCCTCGTAGTCTGGGATACACCGATAAACTCATCTTT.